This passage covers 19 T cell receptor beta chains from one sample sequenced in a study of blood T cell repertoires in COVID-19. Method: immunoSEQ multiplex PCR; TCRdb's copy keeps in-frame clones and lacks some. In the table there are 120,000 or so clones, more than 70% of which are singletons. The sequencing sample was made of peripheral blood. The origin of the receptors is a human donor in a cohort sampled during active COVID-19.

The V and J genes are TRBV6-5 and TRBJ1-2; tentative D call: TRBD1 (6 bases). This CDR3 spans 14 amino acids. The V end was cut by 8 bases, the J end by 0 bases, with 13 bases between. Germline V gene data show CDR1 as MNHEY and CDR2 as SVGAGI. CDR3 region: CASSRTVTNYGYTF. The DNA for the CDR3 is TGTGCCAGCTCCAGGACAGTTACTAACTATGGCTACACCTTC.

The rearrangement uses TRBV29-1 and TRBJ2-7; 10 bases align to TRBD1. The germline gives CDR1 SQVTM, CDR2 ANQGSEA. Germline trimming cut 3 bases from V and 6 bases from J; bases unmatched to any gene: 8. The CDR3 is 14 amino acids. CDR3 sequence reads: CSVEPGTGDPEQYF. The CDR3 DNA follows: TGCAGCGTTGAGCCCGGGACAGGGGATCCCGAGCAGTACTTC.

A word on this clone: The same CDR3 is also encoded by other DNA sequences in this sample. V and J are TRBV4-1 and TRBJ1-2; 8 positions match TRBD1. V was clipped by 4 bases and J by 1 base; unmatched bases: 11. The CDR3 has 17 residues. The V gene's germline CDR1 is MGHRA and CDR2 YSYEKL. The CDR3 bases are TGCGCCAGCAGCCCGGAACCCAACAGGGGGATTAACTATGGCTACACCTTC. Translating it yields CASSPEPNRGINYGYTF.

The chain uses TRBV6-7 and TRBJ2-5, with 12 positions matching TRBD2. Being an ORF, TRBV6-7 has a function that is uncertain. The J segment lost 3 bases and the V segment lost 6 bases, leaving 11 bases of the junction unmatched. The CDR3 covers 17 residues. The CDR3 nucleotides are TGTGCCAGCAGACGACTAGCGGGGGTGATGGGAGAAGAGACCCAGTACTTC. This gives the protein CASRRLAGVMGEETQYF.

The chain links TRBV5-1 to TRBJ2-5; D remains unclear. Germline CDR1 reads SGHRS; CDR2 reads YFSETQ. The CDR3 runs 15 residues. The V and J ends lost 2 bases and 0 bases respectively, with 11 bases between them. CDR3 in DNA: TGCGCCAGCAGCTTCGGAGCAGCCAACCAAGAGACCCAGTACTTC. Amino acids: CASSFGAANQETQYF.

V is TRBV5-4 and J is TRBJ2-3, with TRBD2 identical over 7 bases. The V gene end was trimmed by 4 bases and the J gene end by 6 bases; junction bases not matched to a gene: 14. Germline V CDR1 and CDR2: SGHNT, YYREEE (reference sequence). The CDR3 covers 16 residues. The CDR3: CASSLAPGRARDTQYF. The CDR3 DNA is TGTGCCAGCAGCCTCGCTCCGGGGAGGGCTCGGGATACGCAGTATTTT. Looking up the rest from reference TRBV5-4 and TRBJ2-3 gives the full variable domain: ETGVTQSPTHLIKTRGQQVTLRCSSQSGHNTVSWYQQALGQGPQFIFQYYREEENGRGNFPPRFSGLQFPNYSSELNVNALELDDSALYLCASSLAPGRARDTQYFGPGTRLTVL.

The gene calls are TRBV5-1 and TRBJ2-7; 7 bases map to TRBD1. V shed 4 bases and J 5 bases; nucleotides not matched to a gene: 3. Per the germline V gene, CDR1 is SGHRS and CDR2 is YFSETQ. The CDR3 sequence is 12 residues long. CDR3 region: CASSQGQDEQYF. In DNA form, the CDR3 reads TGCGCCAGCAGCCAAGGACAGGACGAGCAGTACTTC. Variable domain in full (rest from reference TRBV5-1 and TRBJ2-7): KAGVTQTPRYLIKTRGQQVTLSCSPISGHRSVSWYQQTPGQGLQFLFEYFSETQRNKGNFPGRFSGRQFSNSRSEMNVSTLELGDSALYLCASSQGQDEQYFGPGTRLTVT.

The chain recombines TRBV6-5 with TRBJ1-1; D uncertain. Trimming shortened V by 2 bases and J by 3 bases, and 10 bases separated the two germline ends. CDR3 length: 14 amino acids. Germline V gene sequence: CDR1 MNHEY, CDR2 SVGAGI. This chain's CDR3 is CASSYTRRDTEAFF. In nucleotides, the CDR3 is TGTGCCAGCAGTTACACCCGACGGGACACTGAAGCTTTCTTT.

J is TRBJ2-1 and V is TRBV4-1, with D maybe TRBD2 (6 bases). CDR3 length equals 19 residues. V shed 4 bases and J shed 8 bases, with 30 bases lying between them. Germline V CDR1 and CDR2: MGHRA, YSYEKL. Written as DNA, the CDR3 is TGCGCCAGCAGCCCTGCGGGAAGCTTAGATGGCGCTACGTGGGATGAGCAGTTCTTC. It encodes CASSPAGSLDGATWDEQFF.

The rearrangement uses TRBV5-1 and TRBJ2-3, with 7 bases that match TRBD1. The V segment lost 4 bases and the J segment 1 base; nucleotides outside the gene matches: 12. CDR3 length: 17 amino acids. Germline CDR1 reads SGHRS; CDR2 reads YFSETQ. The CDR3 nucleotides read TGCGCCAGCAGCCGGGACAGTTCAGAACGCCGCACAGATACGCAGTATTTT. It codes for CASSRDSSERRTDTQYF.

V gene TRBV5-1 combines with J gene TRBJ2-1, with D unresolved. Per germline, CDR1 SGHRS and CDR2 YFSETQ. V was trimmed by 4 bases and J by 0 bases, leaving 11 bases between them. The length of the CDR3 is 15 residues. CDR3 in amino acids: CASSGEPSSYNEQFF. CDR3 nucleotides: TGCGCCAGCAGCGGAGAACCTAGCTCCTACAATGAGCAGTTCTTC. The entire variable domain, with the rest obtained from reference TRBV5-1 and TRBJ2-1, is as follows: KAGVTQTPRYLIKTRGQQVTLSCSPISGHRSVSWYQQTPGQGLQFLFEYFSETQRNKGNFPGRFSGRQFSNSRSEMNVSTLELGDSALYLCASSGEPSSYNEQFFGPGTRLTVL.

The gene calls are TRBV27 and TRBJ2-5, with 7 bases that match TRBD1. The CDR3 extends over 15 amino acids. The V segment lost 7 bases and the J segment 2 bases; nucleotides outside the gene matches: 10. Germline V lookup: CDR1 MNHEY, CDR2 SMNVEV (reference sequence). Here the CDR3 DNA reads TGTGCCAGCAAACCTCAGGCAGGGGGACAAGAGACCCAGTACTTC. This encodes CASKPQAGGQETQYF.

This sequence joins TRBV18 and TRBJ2-7; 8 bases align to TRBD1. Germline loops: CDR1 KGHSH, CDR2 LQKENI. The CDR3 loop spans 17 amino acids. V shed 3 bases and J 0 bases; nucleotides not matched to a gene: 10. The CDR3 protein is CASSPSEGRGHSYEQYF. CDR3 nucleotide sequence: TGTGCCAGCTCACCTTCCGAGGGCAGGGGGCACTCCTACGAGCAGTACTTC.

The chain recombines TRBV10-3 with TRBJ2-7, with D possibly being TRBD1 (5 bases). The CDR3 totals 13 residues. V shed 3 bases and J shed 4 bases, with 10 bases lying between them. Germline lookup yields CDR1 ENHRY and CDR2 SYGVKD. The CDR3 DNA reads TGTGCCATCAGTGAAGGGGTCAAGTACGAGCAGTACTTC. Amino acid sequence: CAISEGVKYEQYF.

This clone was counted a few times. The chain recombines TRBV4-1 with TRBJ1-4; no firm D call. The length of the CDR3 is 13 residues. Between the trimmed V and J ends, which lost 8 bases and 4 bases, there was a span of 11 bases. CDR1 and CDR2 (germline): MGHRA, YSYEKL. The CDR3 sequence: CASRLANNEKLFF. The CDR3 region has the DNA TGCGCCAGCCGACTGGCCAATAATGAAAAACTGTTTTTT.

The CDR3 nucleotides are TGTGCCATCAGTGAGTCCGGACAGGGAGGAGAGACCCAGTACTTC. Translated, it gives CAISESGQGGETQYF. The chain recombines TRBV10-3 with TRBJ2-5, with 8 bases aligning to TRBD1. The CDR3 is 15 amino acids. V shed 0 bases and J 4 bases; nucleotides not matched to a gene: 4. The V gene's germline CDR1 is ENHRY and CDR2 SYGVKD.

This clone was observed a few times. This sequence joins TRBV7-9 and TRBJ2-2; D unresolved. Germline V gene data show CDR1 as SEHNR and CDR2 as FQNEAQ (reference sequence). The V gene lost 8 bases and the J gene lost 1 base, with 11 bases spanning the gap. This CDR3 is built from 14 residues. CDR3 nucleotide sequence: TGTGCCAGCTCCCCCCCAGGGAACACCGGGGAGCTGTTTTTT. Residues: CASSPPGNTGELFF.

The V call is TRBV6-5, the J call TRBJ1-1; 8 nucleotides agree with TRBD1. Looked up from germline, CDR1 is MNHEY and CDR2 is SVGAGI. After removal of 11 bases from V and 3 bases from J, the junction contained 8 bases not matched to a gene. CDR3 length: 13 amino acids. CDR3 amino acids: CASNRGVYTEAFF. In nucleotides, the CDR3 is TGTGCCTCAAACAGGGGGGTCTACACTGAAGCTTTCTTT.

This rearrangement joins TRBV29-1 to TRBJ2-1; TRBD2 matches at 14 bases. The CDR3 extends over 16 amino acids. Germline trimming cut 3 bases from V and 7 bases from J; bases unmatched to any gene: 8. In germline, CDR1 is SQVTM, CDR2 ANQGSEA. The CDR3 coding sequence is TGCAGCGTTGAGGGGACTAGCGGGAGAAGGGGAAATGAGCAGTTCTTC. Protein: CSVEGTSGRRGNEQFF.